This T cell receptor (beta chain) was recovered during a study of blood T cells in healthy people across ages. General observations from the study: Conclusively comparing naive with antigen-experienced cells was impossible with unsorted PBMCs.

Per germline, CDR1 LNHNV and CDR2 YYDKDF (reference sequence). The length of the CDR3 is 16 residues. V was pared by 1 base and J by 4 bases, with 9 bases of the junction left unmatched. This clonotype was picked up a small number of times. As yet, its antigen is unknown. A second 7 to 11 cycle PCR used barcoded and J-beta primers. MiXCR, applied by TCRdb to the 5' RACE reads, yields one record per CDR3 protein. The sample yields fewer than 750,000 distinct CDR3 sequences, approximately 52% seen once. The chain combines TRBV15 with TRBJ1-1, with 7 bases fitting TRBD1. Sequencing input: blood. The clonotype originates from a woman of 80 years or more in good health. The CDR3 region is CATSRGLGTVGTEAFF. DNA for the CDR3: TGTGCCACCAGCAGAGGGTTGGGGACAGTAGGCACTGAAGCTTTCTTT. Full variable domain (rest looked up from reference TRBV15 and TRBJ1-1): DAMVIQNPRYQVTQFGKPVTLSCSQTLNHNVMYWYQQKSSQAPKLLFHYYDKDFNNEADTPDNFQSRRPNTSFCFLDIRSPGLGDTAMYLCATSRGLGTVGTEAFFGQGTRLTVV.